This T cell receptor (beta chain) originates from a study of tumor-infiltrating lymphocytes in localized non-small cell lung cancer. Study-level points and caveats: Tumors had more T cell infiltration than uninvolved lung, per TCRbeta sequencing and CD3 counts.

In germline, CDR1 is MNHEY, CDR2 SVGAGI. Trimming cost V 7 bases and J 8 bases, with 20 bases left between them. The CDR3 is 14 residues long. Assay: immunoSEQ multiplex PCR; the TCRdb copy retains only in-frame clones and omits some. The table records around 8,000 clones, 60% to 70% of them present only once. With regard to this clone: The target antigen is unknown.

Material for sequencing was uninvolved lung tissue not adjacent to the tumor. The sequence was obtained from a human donor with non-small cell lung cancer. The chain links TRBV6-5 to TRBJ1-2; TRBD1 might be the D (5 bases). CDR3 in amino acids: CASNAGWGMTGYTF. The CDR3 region has the DNA TGTGCCAGCAATGCGGGTTGGGGGATGACGGGCTACACCTTC.